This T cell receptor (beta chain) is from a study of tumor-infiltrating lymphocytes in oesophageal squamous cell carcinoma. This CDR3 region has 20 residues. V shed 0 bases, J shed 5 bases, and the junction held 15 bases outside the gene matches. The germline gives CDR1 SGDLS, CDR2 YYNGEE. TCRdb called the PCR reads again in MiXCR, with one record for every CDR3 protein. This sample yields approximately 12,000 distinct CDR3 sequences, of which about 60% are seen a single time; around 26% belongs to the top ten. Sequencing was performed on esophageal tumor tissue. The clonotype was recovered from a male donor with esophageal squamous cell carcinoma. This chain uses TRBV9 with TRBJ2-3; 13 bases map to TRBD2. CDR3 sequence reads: CASSVGLGTSGRAREDTQYF. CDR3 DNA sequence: TGTGCCAGCAGCGTAGGACTGGGCACTAGCGGGAGGGCCCGAGAAGATACGCAGTATTTT. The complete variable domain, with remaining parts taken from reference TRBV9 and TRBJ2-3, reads DSGVTQTPKHLITATGQRVTLRCSPRSGDLSVYWYQQSLDQGLQFLIQYYNGEERAKGNILERFSAQQFPDLHSELNLSSLELGDSALYFCASSVGLGTSGRAREDTQYFGPGTRLTVL.